This T cell receptor beta chain was documented in a study of CD8 T cells in ankylosing spondylitis. The table lists this clonotype with many counts. Its target is not known. Germline loops: CDR1 DFQATT, CDR2 SNEGSKA (reference sequence). This CDR3 has 14 amino acids. Trimming cost V 0 bases and J 6 bases, with 11 bases left between them. In making TCR beta libraries, quantitative 5'-RACE with molecular barcodes was used. Via MiXCR, TCRdb re-called the 5' RACE reads, giving one row per CDR3 protein. This sample has 200,000 to 300,000 distinct CDR3 sequences, with around 7.8% found just once. Findings of the study overall: With a CD8+ phenotype, disease-linked clones were relatively rare in peripheral blood.

Specimen: blood, either unsorted or a sorted T cell fraction (not recorded which). V gene TRBV20-1 combines with J gene TRBJ2-2, with D uncertain. This receptor was obtained from a male donor with ankylosing spondylitis or in good health (not recorded which). CDR3 amino acids: CSARDQGLAGELFF. DNA of the CDR3: TGCAGTGCTAGAGATCAAGGCCTGGCCGGGGAGCTGTTTTTT.